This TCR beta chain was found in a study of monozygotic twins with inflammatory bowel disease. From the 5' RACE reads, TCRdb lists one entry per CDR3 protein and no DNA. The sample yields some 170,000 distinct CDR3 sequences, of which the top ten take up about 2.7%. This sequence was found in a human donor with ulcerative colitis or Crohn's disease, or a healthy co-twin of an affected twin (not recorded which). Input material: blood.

This chain's CDR3 is CASSQPPRTEAFF. The rearrangement links TRBV19 to TRBJ1-1. Per the germline V gene, CDR1 is LNHDA and CDR2 is SQIVND (reference sequence). This CDR3 spans 13 amino acids.